The 30 T cell receptor beta chains below all came from one sample that was sequenced in a study of post-analysis software for immune sequencing data. Unique molecular identifiers were built into the TCR beta cDNA libraries. MiXCR, run by TCRdb on the PCR reads, gives a single entry per CDR3 protein. The table has around 500,000 distinct CDR3 sequences, roughly 34% seen once. Overall study results and limits: Compared with controls, patients had more of 4 or 5 TRBV segments, including TRBV5-6, TRBV5-1 and TRBV20-1.

No antigen is known for these receptors. The sample taken for sequencing was blood. The receptors were gathered from a girl between 2 and 17 years old with multiple sclerosis.

This clonotype was counted a few times. This chain links TRBV20-1 with TRBJ1-5; no clear D. With 2 bases removed from V and 2 bases from J, the gap between germline ends came to 7 bases. CDR1 and CDR2 from the germline V gene are DFQATT and SNEGSKA (reference sequence). The CDR3 is 13 residues long. CDR3 in amino acids: CSARRSRNQPQHF. The CDR3 DNA follows: TGCAGTGCTAGAAGGAGCCGCAATCAGCCCCAGCATTTT.

This clonotype was detected only a few times. The chain has TRBV29-1 and TRBJ1-1, with D possibly being TRBD1 (5 bases). Germline V gene sequence: CDR1 SQVTM, CDR2 ANQGSEA. Trimming took 5 bases from V and 9 from J, leaving 16 bases between them. The CDR3 length is 12 residues. The CDR3 reads CSVSGLGAQAFF. The CDR3, as DNA: TGCAGCGTTTCAGGCTTAGGGGCCCAAGCTTTCTTT.

This clonotype was found a few times. The chain has TRBV20-1 and TRBJ2-1; TRBD2 aligns across 9 bases. The germline CDR1 and CDR2 sequences are DFQATT and SNEGSKA (reference sequence). V gave up 3 bases and J gave up 5 bases; unmatched junction bases: 11. CDR3 size: 16 residues. The CDR3 DNA follows: TGCAGTGCTAGCCGGTCTAGCGGGGAGATCGACAATGAGCAGTTCTTC. As protein: CSASRSSGEIDNEQFF.

The chain uses TRBV29-1 and TRBJ2-5, with D possibly matching TRBD1 (6 bases). The DNA end is more similar to TRBJ2-7, so the J call may be wrong. This CDR3 is built from 12 residues. The V gene's germline CDR1 is SQVTM and CDR2 ANQGSEA. The CDR3 DNA sequence: TGCAGCGTTGAAGAGGACAGAACCGAGCAGTACTTC. It yields the protein CSVEEDRTEQYF.

V and J are TRBV7-2 and TRBJ1-2; no definite D call. Trimming removed 0 bases at V and 0 bases at J, with 8 bases between. This CDR3 has 15 residues. Germline CDR1 SGHTA, CDR2 FQGNSA. The CDR3 DNA is TGTGCCAGCAGCTTAGCGGGGAGTTCTAACTATGGCTACACCTTC. It translates to CASSLAGSSNYGYTF.

The chain links TRBV7-8 to TRBJ2-4, with 8 bases that match TRBD1. There are 14 residues in the CDR3. Germline trimming cut 1 base from V and 8 bases from J; bases unmatched to any gene: 4. Germline lookup yields CDR1 SGHVS and CDR2 FQNEAQ. CDR3 nucleotide sequence: TGTGCCAGCAGCTTAGACGGACAGGGTGACATTCAGTACTTC. This translates into CASSLDGQGDIQYF.

The genes are TRBV4-2 and TRBJ2-6, with D perhaps matching TRBD1 (6 bases). This CDR3 region has 21 residues. V was pared by 0 bases and J by 2 bases, with 23 bases between. Germline-derived CDR1 and CDR2 are LGHNA and YNFKEQ. CDR3 nucleotide sequence: TGTGCCAGCAGCCAAGATATCGGGACATACTTGAGGCGGGCTGGGGCCAACGTCCTGACTTTC. This codes for CASSQDIGTYLRRAGANVLTF.

V usage is TRBV4-1 and J usage is TRBJ1-1, with TRBD1 as a possible D gene (5 bases). This CDR3 spans 16 amino acids. Trimming took off 4 bases at V and 5 bases at J, with 20 bases between the two ends. CDR1 MGHRA and CDR2 YSYEKL come from the germline V gene. CDR3 nucleotide sequence: TGCGCCAGCAGCCGATTACCGGAGGGGATGGGAACTGAAGCTTTCTTT. Protein product: CASSRLPEGMGTEAFF.

This clonotype was detected only a few times. The chain couples TRBV6-2 or TRBV6-3 to TRBJ2-7; 7 bases align to TRBD1. This CDR3 is built from 12 residues. Germline lookup yields CDR1 MNHEY and CDR2 SVGEGT. The V and J ends lost 10 bases and 9 bases, in that order; junction bases with no gene match: 12. This CDR3 is CATRDSPGTQYF. CDR3 sequence (DNA): TGTGCCACTCGGGACAGTCCGGGAACGCAGTACTTC.

The rearrangement joins TRBV20-1 to TRBJ2-5, with D tentatively TRBD2 (6 bases). Germline V lookup: CDR1 DFQATT, CDR2 SNEGSKA (reference sequence). CDR3 size: 12 residues. Trimming took off 7 bases at V and 1 base at J, with 10 bases between the two ends. The CDR3 nucleotides are TGCAGTGGCCTAGCGATCCAAGAGACCCAGTACTTC. It yields the protein CSGLAIQETQYF.

The rearrangement links TRBV20-1 to TRBJ2-5; TRBD2 agrees at 11 bases. The CDR3 totals 16 residues. The V gene end was trimmed by 3 bases and the J gene end by 3 bases; junction bases not matched to a gene: 9. Germline V gene lookup returns CDR1 DFQATT and CDR2 SNEGSKA (reference sequence). Here the CDR3 reads CSASPRMTSGEETQYF. The DNA of the CDR3 is TGCAGTGCTAGTCCTCGAATGACTAGCGGGGAAGAGACCCAGTACTTC.

This clonotype appeared a few times. The rearrangement links TRBV25-1 to TRBJ1-5, with D unclear. This CDR3 region has 12 residues. Looked up from germline, CDR1 is MGHDK and CDR2 is SYGVNS. V was shortened by 10 bases and J by 2 bases, with 9 bases between the two germline ends. CDR3 in DNA: TGTGCCACTGCGTTGGGCAATCAGCCCCAGCATTTT. Protein product: CATALGNQPQHF.

V usage is TRBV7-9 and J usage is TRBJ2-3; TRBD1 is a possible D gene (6 bases). Germline V CDR1 and CDR2: SEHNR, FQNEAQ (reference sequence). This CDR3 is built from 15 residues. The V end was cut by 7 bases, the J end by 2 bases, with 16 bases between. The CDR3 nucleotides read TGTGCCAGCACGCCTTGGGGGCCCCACACAGATACGCAGTATTTT. It codes for CASTPWGPHTDTQYF.

The chain recombines TRBV11-2 with TRBJ2-5; D is unresolved. Germline-derived CDR1 and CDR2 are SGHAT and FQNNGV. V shed 5 bases and J shed 5 bases, with 15 bases lying between them. The CDR3 length is 14 residues. CDR3 in amino acids: CASSPLRETETQYF. CDR3 nucleotide sequence: TGTGCCAGCAGCCCCCTCCGCGAGACGGAGACCCAGTACTTC.

This clonotype was counted at least ten times. The chain employs TRBV5-5 and TRBJ1-2; D call uncertain. Deletions cut 0 bases from V and 2 bases from J, with 2 bases between. This CDR3 is 12 amino acids long. CDR1 and CDR2 (germline): SGHKS, YYEKEE (reference sequence). The CDR3 here is CASSLENYGYTF. Here the CDR3 DNA reads TGTGCCAGCAGCTTGGAGAACTATGGCTACACCTTC.

There are many counts of this clonotype. V usage is TRBV5-1 and J usage is TRBJ2-1, with no clear D. This CDR3 is 13 amino acids long. The V gene's germline CDR1 is SGHRS and CDR2 YFSETQ. V lost 0 bases and J lost 4, with 5 bases in between. The CDR3, as DNA: TGCGCCAGCAGCTTGGCGATGTACAATGAGCAGTTCTTC. It encodes CASSLAMYNEQFF.

This clonotype was seen a few times. V usage is TRBV15 and J usage is TRBJ1-1; D might be TRBD1 (5 bases). The CDR3 covers 13 residues. V was cut by 6 bases and J by 10 bases, with 18 bases left in between. Germline CDR1 is LNHNV and CDR2 is YYDKDF (reference sequence). The CDR3 reads CATSRGGEGRAFF. CDR3 sequence (DNA): TGTGCCACCAGTAGGGGCGGGGAGGGTCGAGCTTTCTTT.

This clonotype was counted a single time. Germline and junction disagree at one end, which may indicate a read error. This chain joins TRBV5-5 and TRBJ2-5; D is ambiguous. The CDR3 extends over 14 amino acids. Germline CDR1 SGHKS, CDR2 YYEKEE (reference sequence). CDR3 coding DNA: TGTACCAGCAGCTTTGATGTGGTCCAAGAGACCCAGTACTTC. Protein: CTSSFDVVQETQYF.

J is TRBJ2-5 and V is TRBV10-3; D is possibly TRBD1 (5 bases). The J call may be faulty, since TRBJ2-7 better matches the DNA end. Germline lookup yields CDR1 ENHRY and CDR2 SYGVKD. This CDR3 contains 13 residues. The CDR3 spells CAIRDKATYEQYF. The CDR3 DNA sequence: TGTGCCATCAGGGACAAGGCGACCTACGAGCAGTACTTC.

The sample holds a few counts of this clonotype. The V call is TRBV20-1, the J call TRBJ2-5; possibly TRBD1 for D (6 bases). This CDR3 has 14 amino acids. Germline V gene sequence: CDR1 DFQATT, CDR2 SNEGSKA (reference sequence). With 3 bases removed from V and 5 bases from J, the gap between germline ends came to 16 bases. Here the CDR3 reads CSARGRTGFETQYF. The CDR3 bases are TGCAGTGCTAGGGGAAGAACAGGGTTTGAGACCCAGTACTTC.

The V call is TRBV5-6, the J call TRBJ2-7; the match to TRBD2 covers 7 bases. This CDR3 is 14 amino acids long. Germline-derived CDR1 and CDR2 are SGHDT and YYEEEE. The V and J ends lost 2 bases and 3 bases, in that order; junction bases with no gene match: 5. In DNA form, the CDR3 reads TGTGCCAGCAGCTTATCAGCGGGGAACTACGAGCAGTACTTC. This sequence encodes CASSLSAGNYEQYF.

This chain connects TRBV9 to TRBJ2-3; no definite D call. CDR3 size: 14 residues. CDR1 is SGDLS, CDR2 YYNGEE, per germline. V was clipped by 0 bases and J by 4 bases, with 9 bases between them. The DNA of the CDR3 is TGTGCCAGCAGCGTAGATATAGGGTCAGATACGCAGTATTTT. Residues: CASSVDIGSDTQYF.

The chain carries TRBV6-6 and TRBJ2-1; TRBD2 matches 16 bases. Germline loops: CDR1 MNHNY, CDR2 SVGAGI (reference sequence). V was clipped by 0 bases and J by 4 bases; unmatched bases: 0. This CDR3 spans 17 amino acids. The CDR3: CASSYSGLAGGYNEQFF. The CDR3 DNA reads as TGTGCCAGCAGTTACTCGGGACTAGCGGGGGGGTACAATGAGCAGTTCTTC.

The genes are TRBV29-1 and TRBJ1-4; D is uncertain. Germline V gene data show CDR1 as SQVTM and CDR2 as ANQGSEA. CDR3 length: 13 residues. V lost 7 bases, J lost 2 bases, and 11 bases lay in between. DNA of the CDR3: TGCAGCGGGACCGACAAGACTAATGAAAAACTGTTTTTT. It codes for CSGTDKTNEKLFF.

This clonotype was seen a handful of times. The CDR3 DNA sequence: TGTGCCAGCAGCCTAATTAGCGGGGGGGCCTACAATGAGCAGTTCTTC. This translates into CASSLISGGAYNEQFF. This chain connects TRBV7-9 to TRBJ2-1; 11 bases are a match to TRBD2. There are 16 residues in the CDR3. Losses at the gene ends were 5 bases for V and 2 bases for J; bases not matched to a gene: 5. In germline, CDR1 is SEHNR, CDR2 FQNEAQ (reference sequence).

The genes are TRBV5-1 and TRBJ2-1; D assignment may be TRBD1 or TRBD2 (6 bases each). The germline V and J ends were trimmed by 4 bases and 9 bases, with 20 bases remaining between them. The CDR3 is 15 amino acids. The germline V gene has CDR1 SGHRS and CDR2 YFSETQ. DNA for the CDR3: TGCGCCAGCAGCCTAACGAACGGGGGCATCGGTGAGCAGTTCTTC. Translation gives CASSLTNGGIGEQFF.

On this clonotype: A junction boundary mismatches the germline segment, possibly from a read error. This chain uses TRBV5-5 with TRBJ1-4; 7 nucleotides match TRBD1. Germline loops: CDR1 SGHKS, CDR2 YYEKEE (reference sequence). This CDR3 contains 15 residues. CDR3 sequence (DNA): TGTGCCAGCAGCTGGGGGACAGCAACAAATGAAAAACTGTTTTTT. This translates into CASSWGTATNEKLFF.

This clonotype came up a few times. The chain recombines TRBV10-3 with TRBJ1-2; D is possibly TRBD1 (5 bases). Trimming pared 6 bases from V and 0 bases from J, leaving 11 bases between. The CDR3 is 14 residues long. Germline V gene data show CDR1 as ENHRY and CDR2 as SYGVKD. In nucleotides, the CDR3 is TGTGCCATCAGGGAACCGGGGCCTAACTATGGCTACACCTTC. Its protein product is CAIREPGPNYGYTF.

V and J are TRBV7-9 and TRBJ2-5, with 8 bases identical to TRBD1. Germline V CDR1 and CDR2: SEHNR, FQNEAQ (reference sequence). This CDR3 is built from 15 residues. The junction had 3 bases not matched to a gene; V was cut back by 3 bases and J by 0 bases. The CDR3 loop reads CASSLGQAYQETQYF. Written as DNA, the CDR3 is TGTGCCAGCAGCTTGGGACAGGCGTACCAAGAGACCCAGTACTTC.

This clonotype was seen more than once but under ten times. CDR3 region: CASSQDPSGGAHTQYF. Here the CDR3 DNA reads TGCGCCAGCAGCCAAGATCCAAGCGGGGGGGCACATACGCAGTATTTT. The rearrangement uses TRBV4-1 and TRBJ2-3; 10 nucleotides align to TRBD2. V trimming: 0 bases; J trimming: 7 bases; junction bases outside the gene matches: 7. The CDR3 has 16 residues. Germline CDR1 is MGHRA and CDR2 is YSYEKL.